This TCR beta chain came from a study of control samples from healthy donors and cancer patients. CDR3 length equals 16 residues. Germline CDR1 and CDR2: LNHDA and SQIVND (reference sequence). V lost 3 bases, J lost 9 bases, and 18 bases lay in between. TCRdb's table, derived via immunoSEQ multiplex PCR, lists solely in-frame clones and lacks some. The table lists about 160,000 clones, roughly 95% of them singletons. The sequence derives from a woman in her twenties or thirties in good health. Sequencing was carried out using blood. The chain is built from TRBV19 and TRBJ1-6; D is perhaps TRBD1 (6 bases). The CDR3 loop is CASSIVGRGAPSPLHF. The DNA for the CDR3 is TGTGCCAGTAGTATCGTCGGGCGGGGGGCGCCTTCACCCCTCCACTTT. The full variable domain, in which reference TRBV19 and TRBJ1-6 provide the parts outside the CDR3, is DGGITQSPKYLFRKEGQNVTLSCEQNLNHDAMYWYRQDPGQGLRLIYYSQIVNDFQKGDIAEGYSVSREKKESFPLTVTSAQKNPTAFYLCASSIVGRGAPSPLHFGNGTRLTVT.